This is a list of T cell receptor beta chains from one sample in a study of T-cell reconstitution after alpha-beta-depleted transplantation in children. TCRdb analysed the PCR reads with MiXCR anew, one entry per CDR3 protein. Here the sample spans about 160,000 distinct CDR3 sequences, around 10% being singletons. The sample consisted of PBMCs, taken before TCRalphabeta/CD19-depleted stem cell transplant. The receptors shown here come from a boy aged 2 to 10 with acute myeloid leukemia, due to receive a stem cell transplant. CDR3s include the opening cysteine and the closing phenylalanine or tryptophan. A D gene is named only where the DNA matches it firmly. Rows may omit the clone size; those that give it use once, few, many or a size class.

CDR3aa	CDR3nt	abundance	d_gene	v_gene	j_gene
CASSLEASYETQYF	TGCGCCAGCAGCTTGGAAGCGTCGTACGAGACCCAGTACTTC	many	NA	TRBV5-1	TRBJ2-5
CASSFAPTGPNEKLFF	TGTGCCAGCAGCTTCGCCCCAACGGGTCCTAATGAAAAACTGTTTTTT	many	NA	TRBV5-6	TRBJ1-4
CASSSGTSGSSAYNEQFF	TGTGCCAGCAGCTCCGGGACTAGCGGGAGCAGCGCCTACAATGAGCAGTTCTTC	few	TRBD2	TRBV2	TRBJ2-1
CASSLLRGYTGELFF	TGTGCCAGCAGTTTATTGCGGGGGTATACCGGGGAGCTGTTTTTT	many	TRBD2	TRBV27	TRBJ2-2
CASSQESALHNEQFF	TGTGCCAGCAGCCAAGAGTCTGCCCTGCACAATGAGCAGTTCTTC	many	NA	TRBV3-1	TRBJ2-1
CSVGGSLAIRVETQYF	TGCAGCGTTGGAGGCTCCCTAGCGATAAGAGTGGAGACCCAGTACTTC	many	NA	TRBV29-1	TRBJ2-5
CASSPGQGLSYGYTF	TGTGCCAGCAGCCCCGGACAGGGTTTGAGCTATGGCTACACCTTC	many	TRBD1	TRBV7-3	TRBJ1-2
CSATSLGTSGFNEQFF	TGCAGTGCTACCAGCCTTGGGACTAGCGGCTTCAATGAGCAGTTCTTC	many	TRBD2	TRBV20-1	TRBJ2-1
CASSSDREYSPLHF	TGCGCCAGCAGCTCGGACAGGGAGTACTCACCCCTCCACTTT	many	TRBD1	TRBV5-1	TRBJ1-6
CATSDPDTSGNTIYF	TGTGCCACCAGTGACCCGGACACCTCTGGAAACACCATATATTTT	many	NA	TRBV24-1	TRBJ1-3
CSALSSIPDRGFLDEQFF	TGCAGTGCTCTATCCAGCATACCGGACAGGGGGTTCTTGGATGAGCAGTTCTTC	NA	TRBD1	TRBV20-1	TRBJ2-1
CSVIATGQGLTYEQYF	TGCAGCGTCATAGCAACGGGACAGGGGCTTACCTACGAGCAGTACTTC	many	TRBD1	TRBV29-1	TRBJ2-7
CASREVGSGANVLTF	TGCGCCAGCAGGGAGGTAGGGTCTGGGGCCAACGTCCTGACTTTC	many	NA	TRBV5-1	TRBJ2-6
CSAPVRERVYEQYF	TGCAGTGCTCCGGTGCGGGAGAGGGTCTACGAGCAGTACTTC	many	TRBD2	TRBV20-1	TRBJ2-7
CASSYQGWINSPLHF	TGTGCCAGCAGTTACCAAGGATGGATTAATTCACCCCTCCACTTT	many	NA	TRBV6-5	TRBJ1-6
CASSQPISGGAETQYF	TGTGCCAGCAGTCAACCAATTTCCGGGGGGGCAGAGACCCAGTACTTC	many	TRBD2	TRBV25-1	TRBJ2-5
CSASGSSGGSDTQYF	TGCAGTGCTAGCGGGTCTAGCGGGGGATCAGATACGCAGTATTTT	many	TRBD2	TRBV20-1	TRBJ2-3
CASSFSGTLSYNEQFF	TGCGCCAGCAGCTTCTCCGGGACCCTCTCCTACAATGAGCAGTTCTTC	many	NA	TRBV5-1	TRBJ2-1
CSAREQGNEQYF	TGCAGTGCTAGAGAACAGGGGAACGAGCAGTACTTC	many	TRBD1	TRBV20-1	TRBJ2-7
CASSLRDSGGSNYGYTF	TGCGCCAGCAGCCTCCGGGACAGTGGGGGCTCTAACTATGGCTACACCTTC	many	TRBD1	TRBV4-1	TRBJ1-2
CASSYSNRPNTGELFF	TGTGCCAGCAGTTACTCGAACAGACCGAACACCGGGGAGCTGTTTTTT	many	NA	TRBV6-5	TRBJ2-2
CSVESNRGWVEQFF	TGCAGCGTTGAAAGTAATCGGGGGTGGGTTGAGCAGTTCTTC	many	NA	TRBV29-1	TRBJ2-1
CASSLSGDEQFF	TGTGCCAGCAGTTTGTCAGGGGATGAGCAGTTCTTC	many	NA	TRBV12-3/TRBV12-4	TRBJ2-1
CASSPGTGGYEKLFF	TGTGCCAGCAGCCCGGGGACAGGGGGGTATGAAAAACTGTTTTTT	many	TRBD1	TRBV7-2	TRBJ1-4